The 16 T cell receptor beta chains below all came from one sample that was sequenced in a study of blood T cell repertoires in COVID-19. Profiled with immunoSEQ multiplex PCR; TCRdb holds only in-frame clones, not every one. The top ten clones hold 2.5% to 3.5% of a sample with roughly 310,000 clones, about nine tenths of them seen once. Sequencing was performed on peripheral blood. The receptor set was obtained from a young woman with COVID-19, enrolled during active disease.

The chain couples TRBV29-1 to TRBJ2-3, with no clear D. Between the trimmed V and J ends, which lost 7 bases and 5 bases, there was a span of 10 bases. CDR3 size: 11 residues. The germline CDR1 and CDR2 sequences are SQVTM and ANQGSEA. DNA for the CDR3: TGCAGCGCCTTCTCAGGAGATACGCAGTATTTT. Translating gives CSAFSGDTQYF.

This chain links TRBV5-1 with TRBJ2-7; 9 bases agree with TRBD1. V lost 3 bases and J lost 5; bases outside the gene matches: 9. The V gene's germline CDR1 is SGHRS and CDR2 YFSETQ. The CDR3 has 15 amino acids. The CDR3 DNA sequence: TGCGCCAGCAGCTCGGGACAGGGAGGGAAAGACGAGCAGTACTTC. It specifies CASSSGQGGKDEQYF.

V usage is TRBV3-1 (or the pseudogene TRBV3-2) and J usage is TRBJ2-2; 9 bases match TRBD1. The germline gives CDR1 LGHDT, CDR2 YNNKEL (reference sequence). CDR3 length: 16 residues. Germline trimming cut 1 base from V and 4 bases from J; bases unmatched to any gene: 4. CDR3 in DNA: TGTGCCAGCAGCCAAGCCAGGACAGGGGCCACCGGGGAGCTGTTTTTT. Translation gives CASSQARTGATGELFF.

This sequence joins TRBV9 and TRBJ1-3, with unresolved D. This CDR3 contains 14 residues. Trimming stripped 0 bases from V and 0 bases from J, with 4 bases between. The germline gives CDR1 SGDLS, CDR2 YYNGEE. The CDR3 protein is CASSVVSSGNTIYF. The CDR3 nucleotides are TGTGCCAGCAGCGTAGTTAGCTCTGGAAACACCATATATTTT.

The J gene is TRBJ1-1, the V gene TRBV3-1 (or the pseudogene TRBV3-2); 9 bases align to TRBD1. V lost 4 bases and J lost 4; bases outside the gene matches: 4. The germline CDR1 and CDR2 sequences are LGHDT and YNNKEL (reference sequence). The CDR3 loop spans 14 amino acids. The CDR3 here is CASSPGTGLTEAFF. For the CDR3, the DNA is TGTGCCAGCAGCCCCGGGACAGGGCTCACTGAAGCTTTCTTT.

Comments on this clone: In the same sample, other DNA sequences code for this CDR3. The J gene is TRBJ2-5, the V gene TRBV5-1, with D tentatively TRBD1 (5 bases). Germline V gene lookup returns CDR1 SGHRS and CDR2 YFSETQ. Trimming stripped 4 bases from V and 1 base from J, with 11 bases between. The CDR3 is 14 residues long. CDR3 coding DNA: TGCGCCAGCAGCCTCCAGGGTGTCCAAGAGACCCAGTACTTC. This translates into CASSLQGVQETQYF.

The chain recombines TRBV2 with TRBJ2-1; 13 nucleotides align to TRBD2. In germline, CDR1 is SNHLY, CDR2 FYNNEI. There are 15 residues in the CDR3. The trim removed 3 bases at V and 9 bases at J, leaving 5 bases unmatched. The CDR3 protein is CASSDRTSGSPEQFF. Written as DNA, the CDR3 is TGTGCCAGCAGTGACAGGACTAGCGGGAGCCCTGAGCAGTTCTTC.

The gene calls are TRBV28 and TRBJ1-5; D possibly corresponds to TRBD1 (6 bases). V was cut by 6 bases and J by 3 bases, with 12 bases left in between. The V gene's germline CDR1 is MDHEN and CDR2 SYDVKM. This CDR3 region has 14 residues. In DNA, the CDR3 is TGTGCCAGCAGGGGGGCTCAGGACAATCAGCCCCAGCATTTT. Amino acid sequence: CASRGAQDNQPQHF. The whole variable domain, remainder taken from reference TRBV28 and TRBJ1-5, is DVKVTQSSRYLVKRTGEKVFLECVQDMDHENMFWYRQDPGLGLRLIYFSYDVKMKEKGDIPEGYSVSREKKERFSLILESASTNQTSMYLCASRGAQDNQPQHFGDGTRLSIL.

V usage is TRBV2 and J usage is TRBJ1-1, with D unclear. Germline values: CDR1 SNHLY, CDR2 FYNNEI. Deletions cut 6 bases from V and 7 bases from J, with 12 bases between. The CDR3 contains 12 residues. CDR3 in amino acids: CASSGDVGEAFF. DNA of the CDR3: TGTGCCAGCAGCGGAGATGTAGGTGAAGCTTTCTTT.

The chain recombines TRBV5-1 with TRBJ2-7, with no clear D. V was shortened by 4 bases and J by 0 bases, with 11 bases between the two germline ends. CDR3 length equals 14 residues. The V gene's germline CDR1 is SGHRS and CDR2 YFSETQ. The CDR3, as DNA: TGCGCCAGCAGCCCCGAGGTTAGCTCCTACGAGCAGTACTTC. Its protein product is CASSPEVSSYEQYF.

This chain connects TRBV5-5 to TRBJ1-3, with a possible D match to TRBD1 (6 bases). Looked up from germline, CDR1 is SGHKS and CDR2 is YYEKEE (reference sequence). Deletions cut 2 bases from V and 3 bases from J, with 12 bases between. The CDR3 loop spans 15 amino acids. DNA of the CDR3: TGTGCCAGCAGCTTTCGGCAGGGGATTGGAAACACCATATATTTT. Translation: CASSFRQGIGNTIYF. Based on the CDR3 plus reference TRBV5-5 and TRBJ1-3, the full variable domain is DAGVTQSPTHLIKTRGQQVTLRCSPISGHKSVSWYQQVLGQGPQFIFQYYEKEERGRGNFPDRFSARQFPNYSSELNVNALLLGDSALYLCASSFRQGIGNTIYFGEGSWLTVV.

CDR3 DNA: TGTGCCTGGAGTGCTAGCGTTTTCACTGAAGCTTTCTTT. Residues: CAWSASVFTEAFF. The gene calls are TRBV30 and TRBJ1-1; D is undetermined. The CDR3 covers 13 residues. Germline assignment: CDR1 GTSNPN and CDR2 SVGIG (reference sequence). Between the trimmed V and J ends, which lost 1 base and 4 bases, there was a span of 10 bases.

The chain is built from TRBV11-2 and TRBJ2-1, with 9 bases aligning to TRBD2. The CDR3 has 15 amino acids. The junction had 6 bases not matched to a gene; V was cut back by 0 bases and J by 9 bases. Germline assignment: CDR1 SGHAT and CDR2 FQNNGV. The CDR3 DNA reads TGTGCCAGCAGCTTAGAGGCGGGAGGGCCCGTTGAGCAGTTCTTC. This codes for CASSLEAGGPVEQFF.

The CDR3 region is CASSEGGGIEKLFF. CDR3 coding DNA: TGTGCCAGCAGTGAAGGGGGAGGGATCGAAAAACTGTTTTTT. This chain connects TRBV2 to TRBJ1-4; no definite D call. This CDR3 has 14 residues. CDR1 and CDR2 from the germline V gene are SNHLY and FYNNEI. Trimming cost V 1 base and J 8 bases, with 11 bases left between them.

V usage is TRBV19 and J usage is TRBJ2-1; TRBD1 is a possible D gene (6 bases). This CDR3 comprises 15 residues. Germline V gene data show CDR1 as LNHDA and CDR2 as SQIVND (reference sequence). V shed 1 base and J shed 8 bases, with 15 bases lying between them. CDR3 residues: CASSIGTGLGDEQFF. DNA of the CDR3: TGTGCCAGTAGTATAGGTACAGGGTTAGGCGATGAGCAGTTCTTC.

The chain joins TRBV10-3 to TRBJ1-1; D is possibly TRBD1 (5 bases). This CDR3 is 12 amino acids long. Trimming took 10 bases from V and 0 from J, leaving 9 bases between them. Germline lookup yields CDR1 ENHRY and CDR2 SYGVKD. This CDR3 reads CATAGLNTEAFF. In nucleotides, the CDR3 is TGTGCCACCGCAGGGTTGAACACTGAAGCTTTCTTT.